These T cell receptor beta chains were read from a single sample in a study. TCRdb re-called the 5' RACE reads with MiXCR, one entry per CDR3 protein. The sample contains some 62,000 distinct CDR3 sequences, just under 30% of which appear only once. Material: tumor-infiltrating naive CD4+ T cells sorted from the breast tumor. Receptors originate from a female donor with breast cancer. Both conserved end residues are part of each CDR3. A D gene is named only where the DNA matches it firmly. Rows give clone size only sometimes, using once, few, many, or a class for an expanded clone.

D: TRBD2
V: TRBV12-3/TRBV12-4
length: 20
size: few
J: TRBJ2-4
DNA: TGTGCCAGCAGTTTTCGGTTGACTAGCGGGATCGGATCGGCCAAAAACATTCAGTACTTC
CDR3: CASSFRLTSGIGSAKNIQYF

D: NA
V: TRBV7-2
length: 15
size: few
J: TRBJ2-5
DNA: TGTGCCAGCAGCTTAGGGGGGGCGGGAGTAGAGACCCAGTACTTC
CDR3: CASSLGGAGVETQYF

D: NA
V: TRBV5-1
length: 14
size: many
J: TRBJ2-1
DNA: TGCGCCAGCAGCCTCGGGGGCTCCTACAATGAGCAGTTCTTC
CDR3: CASSLGGSYNEQFF

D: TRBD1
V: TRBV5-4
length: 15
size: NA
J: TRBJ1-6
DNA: TGTGCCAGCAGCACCCCGGGACAGGGGATTTCACCCCTCCACTTT
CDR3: CASSTPGQGISPLHF

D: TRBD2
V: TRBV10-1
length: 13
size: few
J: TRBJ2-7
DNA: TGCGCCAGCAGTCCGGCTAGCGGTTGGGAGCAGTACTTC
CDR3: CASSPASGWEQYF

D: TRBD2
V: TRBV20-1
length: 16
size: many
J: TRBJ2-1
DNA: TGCAGTGCTAGAGATCGCCTAGCGGGGGACTACAATGAGCAGTTCTTC
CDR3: CSARDRLAGDYNEQFF

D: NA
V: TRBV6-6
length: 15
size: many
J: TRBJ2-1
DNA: TGTGCCAGCAGTTACTCTGCGGGGTCTAGCAATGAGCAGTTCTTC
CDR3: CASSYSAGSSNEQFF

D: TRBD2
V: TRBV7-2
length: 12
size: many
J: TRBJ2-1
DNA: TGTGCCAGCCGGGGTAGCGGGAGTGAGCAGTTCTTC
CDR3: CASRGSGSEQFF

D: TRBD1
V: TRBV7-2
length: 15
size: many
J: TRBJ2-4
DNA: TGTGCCAGCAGCTTGGGAATCCGGGACAGGGGGCCTCAGTACTTC
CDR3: CASSLGIRDRGPQYF

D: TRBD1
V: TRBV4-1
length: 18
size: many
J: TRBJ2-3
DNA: TGCGCCAGCAGCCAAGTATTCATTCCGGGACAGGGGCCAGATACGCAGTATTTT
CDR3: CASSQVFIPGQGPDTQYF

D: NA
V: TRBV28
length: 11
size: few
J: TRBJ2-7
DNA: TGTGCCAGCAGTTTCGTCTACGAGCAGTACTTC
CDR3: CASSFVYEQYF

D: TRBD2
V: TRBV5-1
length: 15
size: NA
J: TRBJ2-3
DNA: TGCGCCAGCAGCTTGAGGACTAGCGGGACGGATACGCAGTATTTT
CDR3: CASSLRTSGTDTQYF

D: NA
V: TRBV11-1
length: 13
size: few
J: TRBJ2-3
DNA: TGTGCCAGCAGTTTGGGGAGAAAAGATACGCAGTATTTT
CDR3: CASSLGRKDTQYF

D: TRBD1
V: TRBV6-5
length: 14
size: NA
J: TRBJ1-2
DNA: TGTGCCACCTGGCACCGGGACAGGGGACCTGGCTACACCTTC
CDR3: CATWHRDRGPGYTF

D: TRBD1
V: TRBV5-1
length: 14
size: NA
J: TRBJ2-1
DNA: TGCGCCAGCAGCTTACAGGGGGCGAATAATGAGCAGTTCTTC
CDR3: CASSLQGANNEQFF

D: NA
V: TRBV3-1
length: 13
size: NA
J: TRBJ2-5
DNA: TGTGCCAGCAGCCAAAGGGGGGAAGAGACCCAGTACTTC
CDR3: CASSQRGEETQYF

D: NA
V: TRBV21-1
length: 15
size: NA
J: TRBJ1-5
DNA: TGTGCCAGCAGCAAAGTAGGGCAGGGATTTCAGCCCCAGCATTTT
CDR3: CASSKVGQGFQPQHF

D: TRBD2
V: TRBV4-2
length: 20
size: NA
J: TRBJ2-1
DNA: TGTGCCAGCAGCCAAGATTTGGGGACTAGCGGGAGGGGGGTGCACAATGAGCAGCTCTTC
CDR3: CASSQDLGTSGRGVHNEQLF

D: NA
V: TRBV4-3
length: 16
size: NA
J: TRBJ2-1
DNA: TGCGCCAGCAGCCAAGTTTGGGACGGGAACTACAATGAGCAGTTCTTC
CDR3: CASSQVWDGNYNEQFF

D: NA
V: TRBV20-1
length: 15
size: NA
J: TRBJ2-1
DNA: TGCAGTGCTCCATTACGGGACGGGGTCTCAAATGAGCAGTTCTTC
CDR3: CSAPLRDGVSNEQFF

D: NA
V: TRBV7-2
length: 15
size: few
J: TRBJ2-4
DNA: TGTGCCAGCAGCTTGGCCGGGACGGACAAAAACATTCAGTACTTC
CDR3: CASSLAGTDKNIQYF

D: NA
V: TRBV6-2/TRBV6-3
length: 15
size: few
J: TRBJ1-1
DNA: TGTGCCAGCACCGTCTCTCCTCCGCCAACCACTGAAGCTTTCTTT
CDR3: CASTVSPPPTTEAFF

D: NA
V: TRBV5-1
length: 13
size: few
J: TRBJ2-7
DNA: TGCGCCAGCAGCTTCGACGGATCCTACGAGCAGTACTTC
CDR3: CASSFDGSYEQYF

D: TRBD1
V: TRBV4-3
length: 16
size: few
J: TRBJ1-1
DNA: TGCGCCAGCAGCCAAGTCCGGGGGACAGTGAACACTGAAGCTTTCTTT
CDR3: CASSQVRGTVNTEAFF

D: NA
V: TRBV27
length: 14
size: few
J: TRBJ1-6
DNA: TGTGCCAGCAGTTTTAGGAGGGGAAGCTCACCCCTCCACTTT
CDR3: CASSFRRGSSPLHF

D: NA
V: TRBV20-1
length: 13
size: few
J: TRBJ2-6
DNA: TGCAGTGGGACTCGCTCCGGGGCCAACGTCCTGACTTTC
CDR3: CSGTRSGANVLTF

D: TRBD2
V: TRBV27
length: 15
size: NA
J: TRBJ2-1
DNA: TGTGCCAGCAGAGACGGGAGGAGCTCCTACAATGAGCAGTTCTTC
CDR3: CASRDGRSSYNEQFF

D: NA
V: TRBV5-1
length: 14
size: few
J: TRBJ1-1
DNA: TGCGCCAGCAGCTTCGATGGAGAGAACACTGAAGCTTTCTTT
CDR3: CASSFDGENTEAFF

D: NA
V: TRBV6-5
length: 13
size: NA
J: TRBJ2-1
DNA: TGTGCCAGCAGTTATCACAATAACAATGAGCAGTTCTTC
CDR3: CASSYHNNNEQFF

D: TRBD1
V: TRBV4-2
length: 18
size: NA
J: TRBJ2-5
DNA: TGTGCCAGCAGCCAAGGGACAGGGGGAACCCCGTACCAAGAGACCCAGTACTTC
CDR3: CASSQGTGGTPYQETQYF

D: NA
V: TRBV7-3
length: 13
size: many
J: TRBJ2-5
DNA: TGTGCCAGCAGTTTACAGCCCCAAGAGACCCAGTACTTC
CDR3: CASSLQPQETQYF

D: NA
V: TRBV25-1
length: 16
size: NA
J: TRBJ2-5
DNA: TGTGCCAGCAGTGAGGGTCTCTGGGGGAACCAAGAGACCCAGTACTTC
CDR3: CASSEGLWGNQETQYF

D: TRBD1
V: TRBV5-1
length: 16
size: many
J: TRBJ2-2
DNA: TGCGCCAGCAGCCTGGCGGGACAGGGGGTGTCCGGGGAGCTGTTTTTT
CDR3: CASSLAGQGVSGELFF

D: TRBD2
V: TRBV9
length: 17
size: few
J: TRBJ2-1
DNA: TGTGCCAGCAGCGTACATGGGCTAGCGGGAGTCTACAATGAGCAGTTCTTC
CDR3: CASSVHGLAGVYNEQFF

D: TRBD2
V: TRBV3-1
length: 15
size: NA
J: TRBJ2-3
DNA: TGTGCCAGCAGCTTAACTAGCGGAGTCACAGATACGCAGTATTTT
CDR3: CASSLTSGVTDTQYF

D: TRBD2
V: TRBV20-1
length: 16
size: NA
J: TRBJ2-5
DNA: TGCAGTGCTAGAGGGGGGGCAGCGGGGGACCAAGAGACCCAGTACTTC
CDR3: CSARGGAAGDQETQYF

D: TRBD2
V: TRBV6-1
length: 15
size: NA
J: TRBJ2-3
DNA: TGTGCCAGCAGTGGTCGGGGGGGGTACACAGATACGCAGTATTTT
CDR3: CASSGRGGYTDTQYF

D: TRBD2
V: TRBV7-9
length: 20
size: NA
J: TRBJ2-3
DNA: TGTGCCAGCAGCTCGCCTTCCGGGGTCCGGGAACGGGAGGCGGGAGATACGCAGTATTTT
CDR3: CASSSPSGVREREAGDTQYF

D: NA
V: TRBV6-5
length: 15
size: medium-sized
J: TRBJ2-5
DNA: TGTGCCAGCTTGACCCTCCTAGTACCGCAAGAGACCCAGTACTTC
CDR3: CASLTLLVPQETQYF

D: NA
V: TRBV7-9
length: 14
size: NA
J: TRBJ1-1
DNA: TGTGCCAGCAGCTTAAACCAGGGGTCCACTGAAGCTTTCTTT
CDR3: CASSLNQGSTEAFF

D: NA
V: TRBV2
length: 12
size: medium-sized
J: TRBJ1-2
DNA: TGTGCCAGCAGTCCAGAGGCCTATGGCTACACCTTC
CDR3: CASSPEAYGYTF

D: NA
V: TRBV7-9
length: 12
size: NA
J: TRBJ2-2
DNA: TGTGCCAGCAGCTTAGAGACCGGGGAGCTGTTTTTT
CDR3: CASSLETGELFF

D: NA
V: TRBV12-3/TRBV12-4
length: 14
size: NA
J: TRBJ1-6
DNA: TGTGCCAGCAGGACATGGGGCTATAATTCACCCCTCCACTTT
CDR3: CASRTWGYNSPLHF

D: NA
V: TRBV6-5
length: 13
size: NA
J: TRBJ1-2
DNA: TGTGCCAGCAGTTATAACGGGCAGGGGGGCTACACCTTC
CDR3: CASSYNGQGGYTF

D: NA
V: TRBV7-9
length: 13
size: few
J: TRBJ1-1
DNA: TGTGCCAGCAGCTTAGCCACAGCCCCTCGGGCTTTCTTT
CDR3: CASSLATAPRAFF